This note documents a single T cell receptor beta chain sequence. Its antigen is currently unknown. The data originate from a study of OX40 agonist ivuxolimab in advanced cancers. As for the study in general: In this cohort, patients received ivuxolimab, an agonistic anti-OX40 (CD134) antibody. At 82.7% male, the cohort had a mean age of 60 years, ranging from roughly 20 to 80. Past anti-PD-1, anti-PD-L1 or anti-CTLA-4 therapy was accepted, and around 40% had received some. General study findings and limits: Among T cells, CD8+ cells averaged more expanded clones than CD4+ cells.

The trim removed 3 bases at V and 5 bases at J, leaving 8 bases unmatched. Per germline, CDR1 SSHAT and CDR2 FNYEAQ (reference sequence). CDR3 length: 15 residues. The protocol was immunoSEQ multiplex PCR, while the TCRdb copy is restricted to in-frame clones and leaves out a portion. The table lists some 83,000 clones, nearly 95% of them singletons. The TCR was taken from an adult with an advanced solid tumor such as melanoma, head and neck, liver or kidney cancer. The sequenced sample was CD4+ or CD8+ T cells sorted from blood, obtained in a trial of the OX40 agonist ivuxolimab. The rearrangement links TRBV7-7 to TRBJ2-5, with 8 nucleotides matching TRBD1. The CDR3 spells CASSFNQGARETQYF. The DNA of the CDR3 is TGTGCCAGCAGCTTTAATCAGGGGGCTCGGGAGACCCAGTACTTC.